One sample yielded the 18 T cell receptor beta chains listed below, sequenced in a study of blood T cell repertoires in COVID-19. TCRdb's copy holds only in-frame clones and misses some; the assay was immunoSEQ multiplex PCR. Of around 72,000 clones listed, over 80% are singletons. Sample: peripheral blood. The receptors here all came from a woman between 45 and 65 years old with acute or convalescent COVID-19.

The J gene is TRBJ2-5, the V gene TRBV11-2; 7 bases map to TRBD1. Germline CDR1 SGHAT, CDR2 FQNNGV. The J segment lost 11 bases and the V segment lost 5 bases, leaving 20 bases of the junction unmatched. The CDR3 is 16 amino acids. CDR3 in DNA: TGTGCCAGCAGCCTTCCTGACCAGACAGGGACGATAGGGCAGTACTTC. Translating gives CASSLPDQTGTIGQYF.

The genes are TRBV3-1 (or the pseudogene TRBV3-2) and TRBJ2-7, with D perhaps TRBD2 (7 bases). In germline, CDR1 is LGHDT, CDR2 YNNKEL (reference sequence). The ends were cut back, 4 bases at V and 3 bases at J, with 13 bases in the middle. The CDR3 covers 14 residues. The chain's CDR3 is CASSPGGSIYEQYF. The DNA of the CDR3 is TGTGCCAGCAGCCCGGGGGGCAGTATCTACGAGCAGTACTTC.

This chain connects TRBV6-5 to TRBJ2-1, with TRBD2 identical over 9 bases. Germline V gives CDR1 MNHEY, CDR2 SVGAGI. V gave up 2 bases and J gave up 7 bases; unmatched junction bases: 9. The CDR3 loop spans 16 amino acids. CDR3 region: CASSYVGGGAENEQFF. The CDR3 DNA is TGTGCCAGCAGTTACGTCGGCGGGGGGGCTGAGAATGAGCAGTTCTTC.

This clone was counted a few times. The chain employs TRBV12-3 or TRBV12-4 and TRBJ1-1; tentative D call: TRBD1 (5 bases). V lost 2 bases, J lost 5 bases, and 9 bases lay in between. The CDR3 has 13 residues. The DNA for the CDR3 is TGTGCCAGCAGTTTACGGGGGTTGACTGAAGCTTTCTTT. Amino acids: CASSLRGLTEAFF.

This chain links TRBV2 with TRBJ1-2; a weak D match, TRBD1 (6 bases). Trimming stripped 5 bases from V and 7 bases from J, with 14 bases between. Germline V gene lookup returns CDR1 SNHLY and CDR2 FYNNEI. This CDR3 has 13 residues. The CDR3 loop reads CASSTTGSGGYTF. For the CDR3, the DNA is TGTGCCAGCAGTACAACAGGGTCGGGTGGCTACACCTTC.

The CDR3 DNA is TGTGCCACCAGTGACCAGGGAACAGATACGCAGTATTTT. It codes for CATSDQGTDTQYF. The rearrangement joins TRBV24-1 to TRBJ2-3; TRBD1 is a possible D gene (5 bases). V lost 4 bases to trimming and J lost 3 bases, with 7 bases between them. The CDR3 totals 13 residues. Germline CDR1 reads KGHDR; CDR2 reads SFDVKD.

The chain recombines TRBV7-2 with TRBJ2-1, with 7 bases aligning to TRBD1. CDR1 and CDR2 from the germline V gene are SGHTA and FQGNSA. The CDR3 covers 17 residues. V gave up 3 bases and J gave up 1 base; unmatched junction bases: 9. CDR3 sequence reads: CASSFLIGQESYNEQFF. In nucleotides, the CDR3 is TGTGCCAGCAGCTTTCTAATAGGACAGGAATCCTACAATGAGCAGTTCTTC. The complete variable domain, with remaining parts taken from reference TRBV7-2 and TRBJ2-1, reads GAGVSQSPSNKVTEKGKDVELRCDPISGHTALYWYRQSLGQGLEFLIYFQGNSAPDKSGLPSDRFSAERTGGSVSTLTIQRTQQEDSAVYLCASSFLIGQESYNEQFFGPGTRLTVL.

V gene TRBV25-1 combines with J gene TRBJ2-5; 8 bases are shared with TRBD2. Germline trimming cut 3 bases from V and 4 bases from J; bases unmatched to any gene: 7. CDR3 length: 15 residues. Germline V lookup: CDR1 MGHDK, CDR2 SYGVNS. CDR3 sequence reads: CASSDTGGPVETQYF. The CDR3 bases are TGTGCCAGCAGTGATACGGGAGGGCCAGTAGAGACCCAGTACTTC.

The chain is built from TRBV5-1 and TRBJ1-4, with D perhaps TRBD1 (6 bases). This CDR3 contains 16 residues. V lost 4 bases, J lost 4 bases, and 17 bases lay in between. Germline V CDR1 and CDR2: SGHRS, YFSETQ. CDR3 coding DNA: TGCGCCAGCAGCCTGAGGACAGCCGGATTTAATGAAAAACTGTTTTTT. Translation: CASSLRTAGFNEKLFF. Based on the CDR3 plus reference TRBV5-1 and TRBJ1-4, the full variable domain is KAGVTQTPRYLIKTRGQQVTLSCSPISGHRSVSWYQQTPGQGLQFLFEYFSETQRNKGNFPGRFSGRQFSNSRSEMNVSTLELGDSALYLCASSLRTAGFNEKLFFGSGTQLSVL.

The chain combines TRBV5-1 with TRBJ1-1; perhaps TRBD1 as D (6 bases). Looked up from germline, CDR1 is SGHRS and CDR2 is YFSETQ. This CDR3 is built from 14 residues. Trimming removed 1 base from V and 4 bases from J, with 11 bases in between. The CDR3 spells CASSLQGRGTEAFF. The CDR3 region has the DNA TGCGCCAGCAGCTTGCAGGGGCGCGGCACTGAAGCTTTCTTT.

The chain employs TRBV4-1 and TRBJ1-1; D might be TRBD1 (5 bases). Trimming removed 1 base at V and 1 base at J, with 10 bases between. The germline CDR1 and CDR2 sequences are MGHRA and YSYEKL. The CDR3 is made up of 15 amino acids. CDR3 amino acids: CASSQVGRGNTEAFF. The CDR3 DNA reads TGCGCCAGCAGCCAAGTGGGGAGGGGGAACACTGAAGCTTTCTTT.

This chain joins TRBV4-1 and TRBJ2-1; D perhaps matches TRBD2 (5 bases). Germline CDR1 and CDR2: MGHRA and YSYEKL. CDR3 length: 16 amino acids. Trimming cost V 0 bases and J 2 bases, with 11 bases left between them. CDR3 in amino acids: CASSQEAGLPYNEQFF. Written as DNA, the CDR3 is TGCGCCAGCAGCCAAGAAGCCGGACTCCCCTACAATGAGCAGTTCTTC.

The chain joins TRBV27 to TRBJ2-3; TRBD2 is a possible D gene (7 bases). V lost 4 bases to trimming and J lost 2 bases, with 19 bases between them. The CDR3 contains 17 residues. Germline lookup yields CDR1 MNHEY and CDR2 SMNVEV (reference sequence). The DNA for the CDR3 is TGTGCCAGCAGTTCACCTTCTTCCGGGGGGCTCACAGATACGCAGTATTTT. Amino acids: CASSSPSSGGLTDTQYF.

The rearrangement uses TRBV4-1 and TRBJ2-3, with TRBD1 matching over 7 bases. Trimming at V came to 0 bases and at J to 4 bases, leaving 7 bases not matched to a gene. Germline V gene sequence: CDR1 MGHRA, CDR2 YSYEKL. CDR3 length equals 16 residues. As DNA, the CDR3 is TGCGCCAGCAGCCAAGAAGAAAGACAGGGCCCAGATACGCAGTATTTT. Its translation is CASSQEERQGPDTQYF.

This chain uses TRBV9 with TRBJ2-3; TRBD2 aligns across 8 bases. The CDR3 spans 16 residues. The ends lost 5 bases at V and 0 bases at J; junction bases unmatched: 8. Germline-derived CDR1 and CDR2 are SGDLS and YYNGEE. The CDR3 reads CASSYSTGGSTDTQYF. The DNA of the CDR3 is TGTGCCAGCAGTTACTCCACGGGGGGGAGCACAGATACGCAGTATTTT.

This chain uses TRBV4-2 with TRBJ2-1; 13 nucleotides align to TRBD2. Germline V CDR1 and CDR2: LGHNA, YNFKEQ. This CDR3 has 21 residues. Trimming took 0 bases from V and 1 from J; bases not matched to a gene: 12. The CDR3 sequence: CASSQEGTSGKRGHSYNEQFF. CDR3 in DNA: TGTGCCAGCAGCCAAGAAGGGACTAGCGGGAAAAGGGGTCATTCCTACAATGAGCAGTTCTTC.

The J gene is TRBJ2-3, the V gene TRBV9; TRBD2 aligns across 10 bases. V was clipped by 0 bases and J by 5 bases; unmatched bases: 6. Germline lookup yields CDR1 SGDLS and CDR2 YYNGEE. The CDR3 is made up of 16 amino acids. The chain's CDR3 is CASSVEASGRGDTQYF. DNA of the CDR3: TGTGCCAGCAGCGTAGAGGCTAGCGGGAGAGGAGATACGCAGTATTTT.

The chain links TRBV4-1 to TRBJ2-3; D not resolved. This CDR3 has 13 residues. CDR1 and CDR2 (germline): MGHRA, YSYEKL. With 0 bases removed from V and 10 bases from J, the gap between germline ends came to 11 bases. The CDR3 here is CASSQEGRQAQYF. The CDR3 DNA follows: TGCGCCAGCAGCCAAGAGGGCCGTCAGGCGCAGTATTTT.